These 7 T cell receptor beta chains share one sample of origin, sequenced in a study of blood T cells in healthy people across ages. Primers used in a second PCR of about 7 to 12 cycles were a sample-barcoded 5' primer and a J-beta primer mix. TCRdb processed the 5' RACE reads anew with MiXCR; each CDR3 protein has one entry. The data contain about 1.8 million distinct CDR3 sequences, roughly 52% of them seen just once; the ten biggest clones take up approximately 2.1%. Material: blood. The receptors derive from a woman aged 40-49 years in good health.

This CDR3 is CASSDPRQGLQETQYF. CDR3 nucleotides: TGTGCCAGCAGTGATCCCCGACAAGGACTTCAAGAGACCCAGTACTTC. The chain joins TRBV25-1 to TRBJ2-5; TRBD2 is a possible D gene (5 bases). The ends were cut back, 3 bases at V and 2 bases at J, with 16 bases in the middle. The CDR3 contains 16 residues. The germline V gene encodes CDR1 MGHDK and CDR2 SYGVNS.

Only a few counts were recorded for this clonotype. The chain joins TRBV6-6 to TRBJ1-2, with 8 bases that match TRBD1. The CDR3 is made up of 15 amino acids. J lost 6 bases, V lost 5 bases, and 11 bases had no gene match. Germline V CDR1 and CDR2: MNHNY, SVGAGI (reference sequence). The CDR3 region has the DNA TGTGCCAGCAGTGGCGGACAGGGTAACCTGAATGGCTACACCTTC. Residues: CASSGGQGNLNGYTF.

In nucleotides, the CDR3 is TGCAGTGCTCGGCCAACGGCCGAGCAGTACTTC. Its translation: CSARPTAEQYF. The chain is built from TRBV20-1 and TRBJ2-7; D unclear. The CDR3 runs to 11 residues. CDR1 DFQATT and CDR2 SNEGSKA come from the germline V gene (reference sequence). V was trimmed by 5 bases and J by 6 bases, leaving 11 bases between them.

The rearrangement uses TRBV14 and TRBJ2-3; maybe TRBD2 (6 bases). Trimming left V 7 bases short and J 7 bases short, with 12 bases between. Germline V gene lookup returns CDR1 SGHDN and CDR2 FVKESK. This CDR3 is 12 amino acids long. The CDR3 DNA reads as TGTGCCAGCACAAGCGGAGGGAATACGCAGTATTTT. Its protein product is CASTSGGNTQYF.

This chain links TRBV3-1 with TRBJ2-3; TRBD2 aligns across 10 bases. Germline assignment: CDR1 LGHDT and CDR2 YNNKEL (reference sequence). J lost 6 bases, V lost 1 base, and 4 bases had no gene match. CDR3 length: 15 amino acids. The CDR3 region is CASSQGLAGWDTQYF. Written as DNA, the CDR3 is TGTGCCAGCAGCCAAGGACTAGCGGGTTGGGATACGCAGTATTTT.

Only a few counts were recorded for this clonotype. This rearrangement joins TRBV29-1 to TRBJ2-1; D gene uncertain. The CDR3 covers 13 residues. CDR1 is SQVTM, CDR2 ANQGSEA, per germline. The germline V and J ends were trimmed by 3 bases and 3 bases, with 9 bases remaining between them. For the CDR3, the DNA is TGCAGCGTTGACCGCGGCAACTACAATGAGCAGTTCTTC. Translation gives CSVDRGNYNEQFF.

V usage is TRBV7-3 and J usage is TRBJ2-1; 8 nucleotides match TRBD1. The DNA end lines up better with TRBJ2-7; the J call may be wrong. The germline CDR1 and CDR2 sequences are SGHTA and FQGTGA. The CDR3 length is 15 residues. The CDR3 sequence is CASSIKTGAYNEQYF. CDR3 sequence (DNA): TGTGCCAGCAGCATAAAGACAGGGGCATACAATGAGCAGTACTTC.